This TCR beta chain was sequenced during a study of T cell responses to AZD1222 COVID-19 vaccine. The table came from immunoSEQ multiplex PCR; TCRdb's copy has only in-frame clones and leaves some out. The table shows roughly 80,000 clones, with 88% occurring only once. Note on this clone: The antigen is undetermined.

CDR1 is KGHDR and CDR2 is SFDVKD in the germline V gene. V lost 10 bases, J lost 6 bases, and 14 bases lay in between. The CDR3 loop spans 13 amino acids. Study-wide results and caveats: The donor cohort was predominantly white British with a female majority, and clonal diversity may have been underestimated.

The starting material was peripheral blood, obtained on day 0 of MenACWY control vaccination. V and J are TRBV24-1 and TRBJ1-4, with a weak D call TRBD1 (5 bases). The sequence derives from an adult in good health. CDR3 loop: CATSQAGDEKLFF. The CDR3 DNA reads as TGTGCCACTTCCCAGGCGGGGGATGAAAAACTGTTTTTT.